Below are 25 T cell receptor beta chains sequenced from a single sample in a study of cytomegalovirus exposure and HLA in healthy donors. The PCR used 60 Vbeta and 13 Jbeta primers. Generated by immunoSEQ multiplex PCR, the TCRdb table keeps only in-frame clones and is missing some. The table shows some 200,000 clones, with 81% occurring only once. The specimen sequenced was PBMCs. All receptors derive from a man in his fifties in good health and CMV-seronegative.

The rearrangement joins TRBV4-3 to TRBJ2-1; TRBD1 matches 7 bases. With 0 bases clipped from V and 6 bases from J, the junction kept 5 bases outside the gene matches. CDR1 is LGHNA and CDR2 is YSLEER in the germline V gene. This CDR3 contains 15 residues. The CDR3 DNA reads TGCGCCAGCAGCCAAGAGGGGGCAGGGGGCAATGAGCAGTTCTTC. The encoded protein is CASSQEGAGGNEQFF.

The chain has TRBV4-3 and TRBJ2-1; D call uncertain. Trimming removed 1 base from V and 4 bases from J, with 11 bases in between. This CDR3 spans 15 amino acids. CDR1 is LGHNA, CDR2 YSLEER, per germline. The CDR3 here is CASSQGAGSYNEQFF. CDR3 DNA sequence: TGCGCCAGCAGCCAAGGGGCAGGTTCGTACAATGAGCAGTTCTTC.

The V gene is TRBV7-2, the J gene TRBJ1-3; D gene uncertain. CDR3 length: 13 amino acids. In germline, CDR1 is SGHTA, CDR2 FQGNSA. V was shortened by 5 bases and J by 6 bases, with 11 bases between the two germline ends. The CDR3 coding sequence is TGTGCCAGCAGCCCCGCTAAGATAAACACCATATATTTT. As protein: CASSPAKINTIYF.

In its sample, this clone was seen once. This chain connects TRBV4-1 to TRBJ2-2; maybe TRBD1 (6 bases). The ends were cut back, 4 bases at V and 0 bases at J, with 12 bases in the middle. The CDR3 sequence is 16 residues long. Per germline, CDR1 MGHRA and CDR2 YSYEKL. The DNA of the CDR3 is TGCGCCAGCAGCCCTCGGACAGATACGAACACCGGGGAGCTGTTTTTT. This codes for CASSPRTDTNTGELFF.

The V gene is TRBV5-6, the J gene TRBJ2-3, with a tentative D call TRBD2 (5 bases). The CDR3 sequence is 13 residues long. Trimming took 0 bases from V and 4 from J, leaving 6 bases between them. Germline lookup yields CDR1 SGHDT and CDR2 YYEEEE. CDR3 residues: CASSLDSADTQYF. In nucleotides, the CDR3 is TGTGCCAGCAGCTTGGATAGCGCAGATACGCAGTATTTT.

The chain uses TRBV25-1 and TRBJ1-2; D remains unclear. From germline, CDR1 is MGHDK and CDR2 SYGVNS. This CDR3 has 15 residues. Trimming removed 7 bases at V and 7 bases at J, with 22 bases between. The CDR3 loop reads CASTEGGSHRAGYTF. As DNA, the CDR3 is TGTGCCAGCACCGAGGGCGGGTCCCATAGGGCTGGCTACACCTTC.

The V call is TRBV5-6, the J call TRBJ2-1; 8 bases map to TRBD2. Germline CDR1 is SGHDT and CDR2 is YYEEEE. The V gene end was trimmed by 3 bases and the J gene end by 13 bases; junction bases not matched to a gene: 9. CDR3 length equals 13 residues. The CDR3 nucleotides read TGTGCCAGCAGCTACGGGACGGGAGGGTTACAGTTCTTC. Translation: CASSYGTGGLQFF.

The V call is TRBV29-1, the J call TRBJ1-5, with a weak D call TRBD1 (5 bases). Per the germline V gene, CDR1 is SQVTM and CDR2 is ANQGSEA. This CDR3 is 13 amino acids long. V was shortened by 4 bases and J by 0 bases, with 7 bases between the two germline ends. The CDR3 reads CSVGGGSNQPQHF. CDR3 DNA: TGCAGCGTTGGGGGGGGTAGCAATCAGCCCCAGCATTTT.

V gene TRBV10-1 combines with J gene TRBJ1-2; 8 bases match TRBD1. The CDR3 contains 15 residues. J was trimmed by 8 bases and V by 3 bases; bases with no gene match: 11. Looked up from germline, CDR1 is WNHNN and CDR2 is SYGVQD (reference sequence). This chain's CDR3 is CASSDKRQGPCGYTF. CDR3 coding DNA: TGCGCCAGCAGTGACAAGAGACAGGGGCCCTGCGGCTACACCTTC.

The sample holds a few counts of this clone. J is TRBJ1-4 and V is TRBV6-5; D ambiguous. Between the trimmed V and J ends, which lost 10 bases and 8 bases, there was a span of 11 bases. Germline loops: CDR1 MNHEY, CDR2 SVGAGI. This CDR3 is built from 11 residues. The CDR3 DNA follows: TGTGCCACCGGTAGGGAGGAAAAACTGTTTTTT. As protein: CATGREEKLFF.

V and J are TRBV27 and TRBJ1-1, with 7 bases aligning to TRBD1. CDR1 is MNHEY and CDR2 is SMNVEV in the germline V gene (reference sequence). V shed 3 bases, J shed 6 bases, and the junction held 13 bases outside the gene matches. This CDR3 contains 16 residues. CDR3 DNA: TGTGCCAGCAGTTTCATCTGGGGACAGCGGGGGGCTGAAGCTTTCTTT. Encoded protein: CASSFIWGQRGAEAFF.

V is TRBV14 and J is TRBJ1-2; no clear D gene. Germline loops: CDR1 SGHDN, CDR2 FVKESK. The CDR3 covers 14 residues. V lost 1 base, J lost 4 bases, and 10 bases lay in between. The CDR3 DNA is TGTGCCAGCAGCCAAGTCGGGAGATTCTATGGCTACACCTTC. Translation: CASSQVGRFYGYTF.

The chain has TRBV7-2 and TRBJ2-1; 7 bases line up with TRBD1. This CDR3 comprises 15 residues. Germline-derived CDR1 and CDR2 are SGHTA and FQGNSA. The J segment lost 6 bases and the V segment lost 5 bases, leaving 10 bases of the junction unmatched. CDR3 nucleotides: TGTGCCAGCAGCCCGCGCCGGACAGGTGGCAATGAGCAGTTCTTC. Its translation: CASSPRRTGGNEQFF.

This rearrangement joins TRBV11-2 to TRBJ1-6; the D gene is possibly TRBD1 (6 bases). The CDR3 is 17 amino acids. Trimming shortened V by 5 bases and J by 0 bases, and 14 bases separated the two germline ends. Germline-derived CDR1 and CDR2 are SGHAT and FQNNGV. In DNA, the CDR3 is TGTGCCAGCAGCCCGAGACAGGCGACCTCCTATAATTCACCCCTCCACTTT. This encodes CASSPRQATSYNSPLHF.

V and J are TRBV7-7 and TRBJ2-5, with TRBD1 matching 7 bases. This CDR3 is built from 16 residues. Losses at the gene ends were 2 bases for V and 5 bases for J; bases not matched to a gene: 11. Germline lookup yields CDR1 SSHAT and CDR2 FNYEAQ (reference sequence). DNA for the CDR3: TGTGCCAGCAGCTTAAGTGTGCAGGGGACAGCGGAGACCCAGTACTTC. It yields the protein CASSLSVQGTAETQYF. Looking up the rest from reference TRBV7-7 and TRBJ2-5 gives the full variable domain: GAGVSQSPRYKVTKRGQDVTLRCDPISSHATLYWYQQALGQGPEFLTYFNYEAQPDKSGLPSDRFSAERPEGSISTLTIQRTEQRDSAMYRCASSLSVQGTAETQYFGPGTRLLVL.

As regards this clone: An end of the junction differs from the germline gene, which may be a read error. This chain joins TRBV9 and TRBJ2-1; possibly TRBD2 for D (7 bases). There are 15 residues in the CDR3. Germline lookup yields CDR1 SGDLS and CDR2 YYNGEE. CDR3 sequence: CASSGGGGPGNGQFF. CDR3 nucleotide sequence: TGTGCCAGCTCGGGTGGGGGGGGGCCGGGGAATGGGCAGTTCTTC.

This clone has just one count. At one boundary the junction diverges from the germline segment, which might be a read error. V is TRBV6-5 and J is TRBJ1-3; the D gene is possibly TRBD1 (6 bases). This CDR3 spans 15 amino acids. From germline, CDR1 is MNHEY and CDR2 SVGAGI. In DNA form, the CDR3 reads TGTGCCAGCAGAGTAACAGGGACTACAGGAAGCACCATATATTTT. Protein: CASRVTGTTGSTIYF.

V gene TRBV19 combines with J gene TRBJ1-2, with TRBD1 identical over 9 bases. The V and J ends lost 7 bases and 7 bases, in that order; junction bases with no gene match: 7. Germline V gene data show CDR1 as LNHDA and CDR2 as SQIVND (reference sequence). CDR3 length equals 13 residues. The CDR3 nucleotides are TGTGCCAGTACTCCGGGACAGGGAGTTGGCTACACCTTC. This gives the protein CASTPGQGVGYTF. Using reference TRBV19 and TRBJ1-2 for the parts outside the CDR3, the full variable domain is DGGITQSPKYLFRKEGQNVTLSCEQNLNHDAMYWYRQDPGQGLRLIYYSQIVNDFQKGDIAEGYSVSREKKESFPLTVTSAQKNPTAFYLCASTPGQGVGYTFGSGTRLTVV.

The chain employs TRBV11-3 and TRBJ2-1; perhaps TRBD1 as D (6 bases). The V gene lost 8 bases and the J gene lost 12 bases, with 26 bases spanning the gap. The CDR3 runs 15 residues. Germline values: CDR1 SGHNT, CDR2 YENEEA. As DNA, the CDR3 is TGTGCCAGCGGGAGAGACCGGGACACCCGATTCGGGCAGTTCTTC. It codes for CASGRDRDTRFGQFF.

The CDR3 bases are TGTGCCAGCAGCCAGGGACAGGGTGCTGAGCAGTTCTTC. It is translated as CASSQGQGAEQFF. V is TRBV7-6 and J is TRBJ2-1, with 9 bases identical to TRBD1. J lost 9 bases, V lost 5 bases, and 5 bases had no gene match. Germline CDR1 reads SGHVS; CDR2 reads FNYEAQ. CDR3 length equals 13 residues. The full variable domain, rest sourced from reference TRBV7-6 and TRBJ2-1, is GAGVSQSPRYKVTKRGQDVALRCDPISGHVSLYWYRQALGQGPEFLTYFNYEAQQDKSGLPNDRFSAERPEGSISTLTIQRTEQRDSAMYRCASSQGQGAEQFFGPGTRLTVL.

This sequence joins TRBV7-9 and TRBJ1-5; D might be TRBD1 (5 bases). The length of the CDR3 is 16 residues. Germline CDR1 reads SEHNR; CDR2 reads FQNEAQ (reference sequence). Trimming removed 3 bases from V and 2 bases from J, with 14 bases in between. For the CDR3, the DNA is TGTGCCAGCAGCTTCCAGGGAGGTAGAGGCAATCAGCCCCAGCATTTT. Protein sequence: CASSFQGGRGNQPQHF.

The gene calls are TRBV4-1 and TRBJ2-5, with D tentatively TRBD2 (5 bases). CDR3 length: 13 amino acids. Trimming pared 0 bases from V and 5 bases from J, leaving 7 bases between. CDR1 is MGHRA, CDR2 YSYEKL, per germline. CDR3 region: CASSQDTGETQYF. The CDR3 coding sequence is TGCGCCAGCAGCCAAGATACGGGGGAGACCCAGTACTTC.

This CDR3 is CASSPWVPRATGELFF. DNA for the CDR3: TGTGCCAGCTCACCATGGGTCCCCAGGGCCACCGGGGAGCTGTTTTTT. The chain employs TRBV18 and TRBJ2-2; TRBD1 might be the D (5 bases). The CDR3 runs to 16 residues. Germline values: CDR1 KGHSH, CDR2 LQKENI. Trimming left V 2 bases short and J 4 bases short, with 14 bases between.

A few counts support this clone. The chain employs TRBV6-5 and TRBJ2-7; TRBD1 aligns across 10 bases. V lost 5 bases, J lost 2 bases, and 6 bases stayed unmatched. There are 15 residues in the CDR3. Per the germline V gene, CDR1 is MNHEY and CDR2 is SVGAGI. Here the CDR3 DNA reads TGTGCCAGCAGTACTGGACAGGGGGAAACCTACGAGCAGTACTTC. It yields the protein CASSTGQGETYEQYF.

This clone appeared a single time. This chain uses TRBV7-2 with TRBJ1-6; TRBD1 matches 7 bases. Germline V gene data show CDR1 as SGHTA and CDR2 as FQGNSA. The V segment lost 1 base and the J segment 9 bases; nucleotides outside the gene matches: 3. The CDR3 is 14 residues long. In DNA form, the CDR3 reads TGTGCCAGCAGCTTAGAGGGACAGCTTTCACCCCTCCACTTT. Translated, it gives CASSLEGQLSPLHF.